This TCR beta chain was found in a study of shared clonotypes between healthy human individuals. Method: immunoSEQ multiplex PCR; TCRdb's copy keeps in-frame clones and lacks some. The sample carries some 1 million clones, 65% to 75% recorded once. This clone has just a few counts. Its antigen is as yet unknown. General study findings and limits: A handful of donors had around 5.5% of their naive CD4 clonotypes in common. All-four-donor shared clonotypes had higher generation probabilities than non-shared clonotypes did.

Trimming took 5 bases from V and 13 from J, leaving 15 bases between them. CDR1 and CDR2 (germline): KGHSH, LQKENI. The CDR3 length is 12 residues. The sequenced material came from memory CD4+ T cells sorted from blood. This sample's subset: CD45RA-negative fraction. The TCR comes from a man aged 18 to 35 in good health. The chain links TRBV18 to TRBJ2-1; D not certain. The CDR3 spells CASSSPGNQQFF. The CDR3 nucleotides read TGTGCCAGCTCAAGCCCGGGCAACCAACAGTTCTTC. Full variable domain (rest looked up from reference TRBV18 and TRBJ2-1): NAGVMQNPRHLVRRRGQEARLRCSPMKGHSHVYWYRQLPEEGLKFMVYLQKENIIDESGMPKERFSAEFPKEGPSILRIQQVVRGDSAAYFCASSSPGNQQFFGPGTRLTVL.